These 6 T cell receptor beta chains share one sample of origin, sequenced in a study of T cells after yellow fever vaccination. MiXCR was run by TCRdb on the 5' RACE reads, yielding one entry per CDR3 protein. The profile covers under 600,000 distinct CDR3 sequences, with less than 25% appearing a single time and approximately 15% taken by the ten largest. Here the sequenced sample was PBMCs, taken less than 25 days after the first yellow fever vaccination. Receptors originate from a man aged 18 to 29 who received the YFV17D yellow fever vaccine.

This clonotype was detected only a few times. J is TRBJ2-2 and V is TRBV7-9; 8 bases are a match to TRBD1. V lost 7 bases to trimming and J lost 6 bases; unmatched junction nucleotides: 4. CDR3 length: 13 amino acids. Per the germline V gene, CDR1 is SEHNR and CDR2 is FQNEAQ (reference sequence). The CDR3 DNA follows: TGTGCCAGCACTACAGGGGGTTCCGGGGAGCTGTTTTTT. As protein: CASTTGGSGELFF.

This clonotype was picked up a small number of times. The chain links TRBV20-1 to TRBJ2-3; D possibly corresponds to TRBD2 (6 bases). This CDR3 has 16 amino acids. Trimming stripped 5 bases from V and 1 base from J, with 19 bases between. Looked up from germline, CDR1 is DFQATT and CDR2 is SNEGSKA (reference sequence). The CDR3 DNA reads TGCAGTGCTGACCCGGTCGTGGGCGGGGGCACAGATACGCAGTATTTT. Protein sequence: CSADPVVGGGTDTQYF.

The chain couples TRBV5-1 to TRBJ2-5; D is unresolved. V was shortened by 0 bases and J by 2 bases, with 8 bases between the two germline ends. Germline CDR1 SGHRS, CDR2 YFSETQ. The CDR3 consists of 14 residues. CDR3 bases: TGCGCCAGCAGCTTGGGGCAGCATCAAGAGACCCAGTACTTC. Translated, it gives CASSLGQHQETQYF. The complete variable domain, with remaining parts taken from reference TRBV5-1 and TRBJ2-5, reads KAGVTQTPRYLIKTRGQQVTLSCSPISGHRSVSWYQQTPGQGLQFLFEYFSETQRNKGNFPGRFSGRQFSNSRSEMNVSTLELGDSALYLCASSLGQHQETQYFGPGTRLLVL.

The CDR3 here is CASRRDSYNEQFF. CDR3 DNA: TGTGCCAGCAGGAGGGACAGCTACAATGAGCAGTTCTTC. The chain couples TRBV6-2 or TRBV6-3 to TRBJ2-1; 7 bases align to TRBD1. The CDR3 is 13 residues long. The germline CDR1 and CDR2 sequences are MNHEY and SVGEGT. J gave up 3 bases and V 6 bases, and 2 bases lay outside the gene matches.

V gene TRBV4-1 combines with J gene TRBJ2-7, with D possibly being TRBD2 (6 bases). The germline V and J ends were trimmed by 6 bases and 4 bases, with 19 bases remaining between them. Germline loops: CDR1 MGHRA, CDR2 YSYEKL. The CDR3 extends over 15 amino acids. DNA for the CDR3: TGCGCCAGCAGTGAACCGGGACTCGGCAGGTACGAGCAGTACTTC. Translated, it gives CASSEPGLGRYEQYF.

V gene TRBV13 combines with J gene TRBJ2-7, with D unclear. The length of the CDR3 is 13 residues. Trimming removed 5 bases at V and 1 base at J, with 9 bases between. CDR1 is PRHDT and CDR2 is FYEKMQ in the germline V gene (reference sequence). CDR3 sequence (DNA): TGTGCCAGCAGCCGGAGACAATCCTACGAGCAGTACGTC. Translation: CASSRRQSYEQYV.